Shown below are 21 T cell receptor beta chains from a single sample sequenced in a study of immune heterogeneity within non-small cell lung tumors. Template input was genomic DNA from bulk tumor (around 630 ng per sample). Several biopsies were collected from each primary tumor during surgery. They were spaced as far apart as possible within the tumor mass. With untreated, newly diagnosed non-small cell lung cancer, the patients went on to undergo curative surgery. The TCR beta CDR3 region was amplified by multiplex PCR employing 32 V and 13 J primers. Each CDR3 protein gets one entry after TCRdb re-called the multiplex PCR reads with MiXCR. Of 10,000 to 13,000 distinct CDR3 sequences detected, just under 30% appear once; the ten largest clones hold roughly 8.1%. The sequenced material came from lung tumor tissue. The receptors derive from a woman in her sixties with non-small cell lung cancer.

The J gene is TRBJ2-7, the V gene TRBV20-1, with 10 bases lining up with TRBD1. CDR1 is DFQATT and CDR2 is SNEGSKA in the germline V gene (reference sequence). V lost 0 bases and J lost 6; bases outside the gene matches: 5. The CDR3 has 14 amino acids. The CDR3 is CSAREGTGASEQYF. Here the CDR3 DNA reads TGCAGTGCTAGAGAGGGGACAGGGGCGAGCGAGCAGTACTTC.

Concerning this clonotype itself: An end of the junction differs from the germline gene, which may be a read error. This chain links TRBV30 with TRBJ1-2; TRBD1 agrees at 7 bases. CDR3 length: 13 residues. Germline-derived CDR1 and CDR2 are GTSNPN and SVGIG (reference sequence). The CDR3 sequence is CAWSVYTGDHPTF. The DNA for the CDR3 is TGTGCCTGGAGTGTATATACAGGGGATCACCCTACTTTC.

This sequence joins TRBV19 and TRBJ2-3, with 7 nucleotides matching TRBD1. J was trimmed by 0 bases and V by 5 bases; bases with no gene match: 2. The CDR3 runs to 14 residues. The germline V gene has CDR1 LNHDA and CDR2 SQIVND (reference sequence). The CDR3 DNA follows: TGTGCCAGTAGTCCACAGGGGAGCACAGATACGCAGTATTTT. Translated, it gives CASSPQGSTDTQYF.

The table lists this clonotype with many counts. V and J are TRBV5-1 and TRBJ2-3; weak D call: TRBD2 (5 bases). This CDR3 has 14 amino acids. The V gene's germline CDR1 is SGHRS and CDR2 YFSETQ. V shed 2 bases and J shed 2 bases, with 9 bases lying between them. The chain's CDR3 is CASSFLAFTDTQYF. CDR3 bases: TGCGCCAGCAGCTTCCTAGCCTTCACAGATACGCAGTATTTT.

For this clonotype: Since a much larger clone is just one base distant, this may be a read error. V is TRBV20-1 and J is TRBJ1-2; tentatively, D is TRBD1 (6 bases). CDR3 length: 16 residues. Germline CDR1 DFQATT, CDR2 SNEGSKA (reference sequence). V was trimmed by 1 base and J by 1 base, leaving 16 bases between them. CDR3 sequence reads: CSARGGGQSNNYGYTF. CDR3 bases: TGCAGTGCTAGAGGGGGGGGCCAAAGCAATAACTATGGCTACACCTTC.

The chain is built from TRBV6-4 and TRBJ2-7; 7 positions agree with TRBD1. The CDR3 is 15 residues long. Germline CDR1 MRHNA, CDR2 SNTAGT. The trim removed 2 bases at V and 2 bases at J, leaving 6 bases unmatched. CDR3 DNA sequence: TGTGCCAGCAGTGACGGAGGACAGGTCCCCTACGAGCAGTACTTC. Its protein is CASSDGGQVPYEQYF.

J is TRBJ2-7 and V is TRBV7-9; D remains unclear. Germline values: CDR1 SEHNR, CDR2 FQNEAQ (reference sequence). Trimming removed 5 bases at V and 1 base at J, with 9 bases between. The CDR3 extends over 13 amino acids. CDR3 coding DNA: TGTGCCAGCAGCGCCGGATTGTCCTACGAGCAGTACTTC. Translated: CASSAGLSYEQYF.

This clonotype is termed medium-sized. This rearrangement joins TRBV20-1 to TRBJ2-7; D possibly corresponds to TRBD1 (6 bases). Germline values: CDR1 DFQATT, CDR2 SNEGSKA (reference sequence). V shed 5 bases and J shed 4 bases, with 15 bases lying between them. The CDR3 consists of 13 residues. CDR3 coding DNA: TGCAGTGCTTATCGGGACACCAATTACGAGCAGTACTTC. As protein: CSAYRDTNYEQYF.

V usage is TRBV19 and J usage is TRBJ2-3, with a possible D match to TRBD2 (7 bases). The germline V gene encodes CDR1 LNHDA and CDR2 SQIVND (reference sequence). This CDR3 region has 15 residues. V shed 7 bases and J shed 6 bases, with 20 bases lying between them. The CDR3 here is CASTPFGGGVDTQYF. For the CDR3, the DNA is TGTGCCAGTACTCCCTTTGGCGGGGGCGTGGATACGCAGTATTTT. The variable domain in full, completed from reference TRBV19 and TRBJ2-3, reads DGGITQSPKYLFRKEGQNVTLSCEQNLNHDAMYWYRQDPGQGLRLIYYSQIVNDFQKGDIAEGYSVSREKKESFPLTVTSAQKNPTAFYLCASTPFGGGVDTQYFGPGTRLTVL.

The chain joins TRBV6-1 to TRBJ2-2; no clear D. The CDR3 spans 14 residues. Germline V gives CDR1 MNHNS, CDR2 SASEGT. The ends were cut back, 5 bases at V and 7 bases at J, with 14 bases in the middle. CDR3 region: CASSKPGGFGELFF. The CDR3 nucleotides are TGTGCCAGCAGTAAGCCCGGTGGATTCGGGGAGCTGTTTTTT.

In DNA, the CDR3 is TGTGCCATCAGTGAGTCGACAGGTTCTAACACTGAAGCTTTCTTT. Translating it yields CAISESTGSNTEAFF. The chain uses TRBV10-3 and TRBJ1-1; D perhaps matches TRBD1 (6 bases). The CDR3 totals 15 residues. Germline V lookup: CDR1 ENHRY, CDR2 SYGVKD. V lost 0 bases to trimming and J lost 2 bases, with 10 bases between them.

By share, this clonotype counts as medium-sized (0.01 to 0.1%). The chain has TRBV27 and TRBJ2-3, with D possibly being TRBD1 or TRBD2 (5 bases each). CDR3 length: 17 residues. Germline CDR1 and CDR2: MNHEY and SMNVEV (reference sequence). Trimming left V 0 bases short and J 2 bases short, with 15 bases between. As DNA, the CDR3 is TGTGCCAGCAGTTTATCGGACCCAAGGGACCCCACAGATACGCAGTATTTT. Residues: CASSLSDPRDPTDTQYF.

This chain links TRBV2 with TRBJ2-1; TRBD1 agrees at 7 bases. CDR3 size: 15 residues. The germline V gene encodes CDR1 SNHLY and CDR2 FYNNEI. Unmatched junction bases numbered 5, after V lost 6 bases and J lost 0 bases. CDR3 bases: TGTGCCAGCAGGCAGGGGGACAACTCCTACAATGAGCAGTTCTTC. Protein product: CASRQGDNSYNEQFF.

In its sample, this clonotype ranks as medium-sized. This chain joins TRBV28 and TRBJ1-1; 8 bases map to TRBD1. The V and J ends lost 0 bases and 0 bases, in that order; junction bases with no gene match: 3. Germline lookup yields CDR1 MDHEN and CDR2 SYDVKM. The CDR3 runs 16 residues. The DNA for the CDR3 is TGTGCCAGCAGTTTATGGACAGGGGCTATGAACACTGAAGCTTTCTTT. Protein sequence: CASSLWTGAMNTEAFF.

This rearrangement joins TRBV4-3 to TRBJ1-4; a possible D gene is TRBD1 (5 bases). Per germline, CDR1 LGHNA and CDR2 YSLEER. The CDR3 contains 14 residues. Deletions cut 1 base from V and 7 bases from J, with 10 bases between. CDR3 loop: CASSQGGDGEKLFF. CDR3 nucleotide sequence: TGCGCCAGCAGCCAAGGTGGGGACGGTGAAAAACTGTTTTTT.

Within the sample, this clonotype is medium-sized (0.01 to 0.1%). This chain links TRBV28 with TRBJ2-7; D perhaps matches TRBD2 (5 bases). CDR1 is MDHEN, CDR2 SYDVKM, per germline. CDR3 size: 14 residues. Trimming pared 6 bases from V and 3 bases from J, leaving 15 bases between. CDR3 coding DNA: TGTGCCAGCAGCCAAGGTGGACTCCACTACGAGCAGTACTTC. Translation gives CASSQGGLHYEQYF.

Concerning this clonotype: One base away lies a much larger clone, so this may be a sequencing read error. DNA for the CDR3: TGTGCCAGCAGCCCGAGTGGAGGAGTGACTAGCAATGAGCAGTTCTTC. Encoded protein: CASSPSGGVTSNEQFF. The chain joins TRBV11-2 to TRBJ2-1; tentatively, D is TRBD2 (6 bases). The CDR3 runs 16 residues. The ends were cut back, 5 bases at V and 6 bases at J, with 20 bases in the middle. CDR1 and CDR2 from the germline V gene are SGHAT and FQNNGV.

The chain uses TRBV27 and TRBJ2-2; D unclear. Germline CDR1 MNHEY, CDR2 SMNVEV (reference sequence). Deletions cut 0 bases from V and 2 bases from J, with 7 bases between. The CDR3 is 15 residues long. The CDR3 DNA reads as TGTGCCAGCAGTTTATCTCGGGTCAACACCGGGGAGCTGTTTTTT. Its protein is CASSLSRVNTGELFF.

Within the sample, this clonotype is medium-sized. The rearrangement links TRBV12-3 or TRBV12-4 to TRBJ2-3, with TRBD2 matching over 10 bases. The CDR3 sequence is 15 residues long. Unmatched junction bases numbered 3, after V lost 3 bases and J lost 3 bases. The CDR3 sequence is CASSFSGLATDTQYF. The CDR3 region has the DNA TGTGCCAGCAGTTTCTCGGGACTAGCGACAGATACGCAGTATTTT.

This clonotype was seen ten or more times. V and J are TRBV3-1 and TRBJ1-3; D is uncertain. Deletions cut 1 base from V and 4 bases from J, with 8 bases between. The CDR3 has 14 amino acids. In germline, CDR1 is LGHDT, CDR2 YNNKEL (reference sequence). The CDR3 protein is CASSQGRAGNTIYF. In DNA, the CDR3 is TGTGCCAGCAGCCAAGGTCGGGCGGGAAACACCATATATTTT.

J is TRBJ2-2 and V is TRBV5-8; D might be TRBD2 (5 bases). Looked up from germline, CDR1 is SGHTS and CDR2 is YDEGEE. The V and J ends lost 8 bases and 0 bases respectively, with 14 bases between them. This CDR3 spans 15 amino acids. This chain's CDR3 is CASTRPIANTGELFF. CDR3 in DNA: TGTGCCAGTACTAGACCTATCGCGAACACCGGGGAGCTGTTTTTT.